The present T cell receptor (beta chain) was sequenced within a study of spatial heterogeneity in lung cancer. This clonotype was seen ten or more times. TCRdb processed the 5' RACE reads anew with MiXCR; each CDR3 protein has one entry. The table has approximately 39,000 distinct CDR3 sequences, under 8% seen once. The time point was: sample taken at primary tumor resection. Researchers sequenced whole RNA taken from tumor, nontumor lung or frozen PBMC without sorting. The CDR3 is 12 amino acids. The V gene lost 2 bases and the J gene lost 6 bases, with 4 bases spanning the gap. Germline V lookup: CDR1 SGHDN, CDR2 FVKESK.

This chain uses TRBV14 with TRBJ1-4; unclear D gene. The sequence was collected from a female donor with early-stage non-small cell lung cancer. The sample here was PBMCs, taken at surgery. CDR3 protein: CASSQSHEKLFF. The CDR3 DNA reads as TGTGCCAGCAGCCAATCGCATGAAAAACTGTTTTTT.